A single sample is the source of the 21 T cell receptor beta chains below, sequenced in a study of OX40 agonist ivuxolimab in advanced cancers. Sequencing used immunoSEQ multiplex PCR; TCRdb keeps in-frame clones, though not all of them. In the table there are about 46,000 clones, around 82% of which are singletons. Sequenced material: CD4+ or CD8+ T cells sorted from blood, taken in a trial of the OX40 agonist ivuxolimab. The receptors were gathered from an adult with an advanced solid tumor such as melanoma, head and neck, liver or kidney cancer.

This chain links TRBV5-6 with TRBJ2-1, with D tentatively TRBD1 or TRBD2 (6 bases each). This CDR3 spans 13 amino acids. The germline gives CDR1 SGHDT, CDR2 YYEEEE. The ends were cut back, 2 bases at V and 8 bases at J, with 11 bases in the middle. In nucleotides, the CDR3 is TGTGCCAGCAGCTTAGGGGGGAACTATGAGCAGTTCTTC. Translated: CASSLGGNYEQFF.

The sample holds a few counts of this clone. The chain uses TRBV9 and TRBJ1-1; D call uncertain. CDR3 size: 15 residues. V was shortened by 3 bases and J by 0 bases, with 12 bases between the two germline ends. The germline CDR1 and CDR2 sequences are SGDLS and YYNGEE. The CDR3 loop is CASSEGPALNTEAFF. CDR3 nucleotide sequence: TGTGCCAGCAGCGAAGGACCAGCCCTGAACACTGAAGCTTTCTTT. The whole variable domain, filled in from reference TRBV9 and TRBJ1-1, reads DSGVTQTPKHLITATGQRVTLRCSPRSGDLSVYWYQQSLDQGLQFLIQYYNGEERAKGNILERFSAQQFPDLHSELNLSSLELGDSALYFCASSEGPALNTEAFFGQGTRLTVV.

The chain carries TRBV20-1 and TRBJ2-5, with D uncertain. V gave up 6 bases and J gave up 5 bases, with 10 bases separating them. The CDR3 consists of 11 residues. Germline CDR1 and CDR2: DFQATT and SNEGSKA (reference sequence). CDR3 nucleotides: TGCAGTGCGGAGAATATGGAGACCCAGTACTTC. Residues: CSAENMETQYF.

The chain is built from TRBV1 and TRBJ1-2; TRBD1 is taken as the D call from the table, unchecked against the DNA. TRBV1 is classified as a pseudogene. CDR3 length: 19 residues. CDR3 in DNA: TGCACCAGCAGCTATTATGCAGGGGGTTACCCCCTTCAGTGCTATGGCTACACCTTC. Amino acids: CTSSYYAGGYPLQCYGYTF.

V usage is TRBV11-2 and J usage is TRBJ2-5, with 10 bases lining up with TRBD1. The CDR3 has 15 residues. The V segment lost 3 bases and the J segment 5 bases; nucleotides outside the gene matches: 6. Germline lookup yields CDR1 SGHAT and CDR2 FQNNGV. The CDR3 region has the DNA TGTGCCAGCAGCTTCGGGACAGGGGCGGTGGAGACCCAGTACTTC. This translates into CASSFGTGAVETQYF. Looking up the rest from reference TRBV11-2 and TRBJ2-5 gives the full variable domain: EAGVAQSPRYKIIEKRQSVAFWCNPISGHATLYWYQQILGQGPKLLIQFQNNGVVDDSQLPKDRFSAERLKGVDSTLKIQPAKLEDSAVYLCASSFGTGAVETQYFGPGTRLLVL.

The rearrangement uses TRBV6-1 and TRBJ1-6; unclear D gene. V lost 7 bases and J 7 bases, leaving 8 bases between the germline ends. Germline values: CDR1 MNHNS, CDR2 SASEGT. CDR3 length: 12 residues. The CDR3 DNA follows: TGTGCCAGCACGTTTTCCAATTCACCCCTCCACTTT. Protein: CASTFSNSPLHF.

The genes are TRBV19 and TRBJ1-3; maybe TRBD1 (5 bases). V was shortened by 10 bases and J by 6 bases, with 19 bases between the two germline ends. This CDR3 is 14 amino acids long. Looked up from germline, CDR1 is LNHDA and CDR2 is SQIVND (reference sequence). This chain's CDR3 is CATDPTRGSNTIYF. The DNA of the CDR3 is TGTGCCACCGACCCCACAAGGGGATCAAACACCATATATTTT.

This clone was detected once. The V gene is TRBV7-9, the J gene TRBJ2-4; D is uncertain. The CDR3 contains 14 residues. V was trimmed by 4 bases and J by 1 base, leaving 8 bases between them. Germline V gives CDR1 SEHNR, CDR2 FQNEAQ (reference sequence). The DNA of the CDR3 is TGTGCCAGCAGCTCGAGTGGGGCCAAAAACATTCAGTACTTC. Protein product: CASSSSGAKNIQYF.

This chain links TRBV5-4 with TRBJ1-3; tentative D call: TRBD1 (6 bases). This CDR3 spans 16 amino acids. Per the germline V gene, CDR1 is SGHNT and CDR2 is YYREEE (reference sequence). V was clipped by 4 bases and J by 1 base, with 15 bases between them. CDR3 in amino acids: CASSPGTRPSGNTIYF. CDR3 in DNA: TGTGCCAGCAGCCCGGGGACAAGGCCATCTGGAAACACCATATATTTT.

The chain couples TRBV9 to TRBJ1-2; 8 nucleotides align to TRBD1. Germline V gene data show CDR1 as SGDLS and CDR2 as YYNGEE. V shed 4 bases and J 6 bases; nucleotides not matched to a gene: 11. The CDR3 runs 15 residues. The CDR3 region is CASSSQPGQGHGYTF. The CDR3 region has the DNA TGTGCCAGCAGCTCACAGCCCGGACAGGGCCATGGCTACACCTTC.

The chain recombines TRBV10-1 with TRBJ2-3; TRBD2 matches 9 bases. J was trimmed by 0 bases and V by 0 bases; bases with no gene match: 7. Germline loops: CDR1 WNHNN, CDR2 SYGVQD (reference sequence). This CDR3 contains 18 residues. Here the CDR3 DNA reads TGCGCCAGCAGTGAGTCTGCTTCTAGCGGGGCTAGCACAGATACGCAGTATTTT. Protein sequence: CASSESASSGASTDTQYF.

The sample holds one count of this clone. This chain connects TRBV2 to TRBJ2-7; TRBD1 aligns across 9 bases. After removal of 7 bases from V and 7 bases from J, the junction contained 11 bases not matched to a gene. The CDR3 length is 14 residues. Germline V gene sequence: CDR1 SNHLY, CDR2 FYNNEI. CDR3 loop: CASNWDRASGEQYF. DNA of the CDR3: TGTGCCAGCAACTGGGACAGGGCCTCGGGGGAGCAGTACTTC.

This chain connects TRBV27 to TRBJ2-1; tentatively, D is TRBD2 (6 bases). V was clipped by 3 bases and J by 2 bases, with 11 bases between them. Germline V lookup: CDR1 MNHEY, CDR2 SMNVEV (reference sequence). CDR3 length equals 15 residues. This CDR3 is CASSFGGVAYNEQFF. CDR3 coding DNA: TGTGCCAGCAGTTTTGGCGGGGTAGCCTACAATGAGCAGTTCTTC.

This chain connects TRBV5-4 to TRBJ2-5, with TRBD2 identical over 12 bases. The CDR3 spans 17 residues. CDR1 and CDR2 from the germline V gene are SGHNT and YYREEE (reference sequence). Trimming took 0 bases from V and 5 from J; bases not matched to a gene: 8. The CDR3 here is CASSLGPSGGAEETQYF. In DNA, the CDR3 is TGTGCCAGCAGCTTGGGGCCTAGCGGGGGGGCCGAGGAGACCCAGTACTTC.

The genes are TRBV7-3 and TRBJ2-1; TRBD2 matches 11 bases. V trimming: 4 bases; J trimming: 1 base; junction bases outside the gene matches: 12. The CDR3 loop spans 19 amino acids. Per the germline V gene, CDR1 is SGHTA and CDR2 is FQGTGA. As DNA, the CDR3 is TGTGCCAGCAGCTCCATAGCGGGGGGGCCCTTCAAGTCCTACAATGAGCAGTTCTTC. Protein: CASSSIAGGPFKSYNEQFF. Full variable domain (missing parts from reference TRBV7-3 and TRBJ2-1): GAGVSQTPSNKVTEKGKYVELRCDPISGHTALYWYRQSLGQGPEFLIYFQGTGAADDSGLPNDRFFAVRPEGSVSTLKIQRTERGDSAVYLCASSSIAGGPFKSYNEQFFGPGTRLTVL.

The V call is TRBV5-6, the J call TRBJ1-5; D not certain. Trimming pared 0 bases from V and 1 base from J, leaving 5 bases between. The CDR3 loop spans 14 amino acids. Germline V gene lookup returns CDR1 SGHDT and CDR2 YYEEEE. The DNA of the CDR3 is TGTGCCAGCAGCTTGGGGCAGAGCAATCAGCCCCAGCATTTT. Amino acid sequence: CASSLGQSNQPQHF.

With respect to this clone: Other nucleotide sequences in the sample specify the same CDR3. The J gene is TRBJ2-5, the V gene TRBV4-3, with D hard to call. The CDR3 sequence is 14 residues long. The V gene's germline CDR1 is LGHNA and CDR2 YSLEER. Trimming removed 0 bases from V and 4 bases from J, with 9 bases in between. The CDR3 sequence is CASSQEAFRETQYF. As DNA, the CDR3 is TGCGCCAGCAGCCAAGAAGCATTTAGAGAGACCCAGTACTTC.

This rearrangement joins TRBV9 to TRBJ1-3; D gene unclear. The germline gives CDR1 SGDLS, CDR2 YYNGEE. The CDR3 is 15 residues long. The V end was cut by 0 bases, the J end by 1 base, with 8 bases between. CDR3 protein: CASSVGGSSGNTIYF. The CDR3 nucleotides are TGTGCCAGCAGCGTAGGGGGTTCGTCTGGAAACACCATATATTTT. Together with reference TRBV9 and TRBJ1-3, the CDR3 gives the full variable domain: DSGVTQTPKHLITATGQRVTLRCSPRSGDLSVYWYQQSLDQGLQFLIQYYNGEERAKGNILERFSAQQFPDLHSELNLSSLELGDSALYFCASSVGGSSGNTIYFGEGSWLTVV.

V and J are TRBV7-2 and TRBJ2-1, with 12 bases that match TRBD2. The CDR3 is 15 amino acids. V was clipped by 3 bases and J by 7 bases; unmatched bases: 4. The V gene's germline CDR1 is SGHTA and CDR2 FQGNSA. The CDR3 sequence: CASSLTSGGSNEQFF. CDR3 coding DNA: TGTGCCAGCAGCTTGACTAGCGGGGGATCGAATGAGCAGTTCTTC.

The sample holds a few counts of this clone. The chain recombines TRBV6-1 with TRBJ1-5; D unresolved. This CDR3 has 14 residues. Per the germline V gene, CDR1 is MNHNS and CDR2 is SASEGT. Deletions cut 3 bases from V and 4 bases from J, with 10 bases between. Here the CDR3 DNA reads TGTGCCAGCAGTGAGTTCCTTGGGAATCAGCCCCAGCATTTT. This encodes CASSEFLGNQPQHF.

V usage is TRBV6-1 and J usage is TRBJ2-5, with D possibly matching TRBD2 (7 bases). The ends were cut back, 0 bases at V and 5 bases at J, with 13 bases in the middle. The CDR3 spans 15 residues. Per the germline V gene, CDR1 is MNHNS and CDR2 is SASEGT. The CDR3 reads CASSEAWGGGETQYF. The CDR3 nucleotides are TGTGCCAGCAGTGAAGCCTGGGGGGGCGGGGAGACCCAGTACTTC.